This passage covers 6 T cell receptor beta chains from one sample sequenced in a study of blood T cell repertoires in COVID-19. Assay: immunoSEQ multiplex PCR; the TCRdb copy retains only in-frame clones and omits some. Found here are some 280,000 clones, around 90% of them singletons; the top ten hold about 0.94%. Source material: peripheral blood. The receptors here all came from a woman in her 40s who had recovered from COVID-19.

The chain uses TRBV5-1 and TRBJ2-5; TRBD2 aligns across 8 bases. V was clipped by 6 bases and J by 5 bases; unmatched bases: 9. The CDR3 extends over 14 amino acids. CDR1 is SGHRS and CDR2 is YFSETQ in the germline V gene. CDR3 in DNA: TGCGCCAGCAAAATGAGCGGGGGCTGGGAGACCCAGTACTTC. Amino acids: CASKMSGGWETQYF. Supplemented by reference TRBV5-1 and TRBJ2-5, the full variable domain reads KAGVTQTPRYLIKTRGQQVTLSCSPISGHRSVSWYQQTPGQGLQFLFEYFSETQRNKGNFPGRFSGRQFSNSRSEMNVSTLELGDSALYLCASKMSGGWETQYFGPGTRLLVL.

CDR3 nucleotides: TGTGCCAGCAGCCGGGGGGGGAACCAAGAGACCCAGTACTTC. Protein sequence: CASSRGGNQETQYF. The chain employs TRBV9 and TRBJ2-5; 8 bases align to TRBD2. This CDR3 region has 14 residues. The J segment lost 0 bases and the V segment lost 4 bases, leaving 2 bases of the junction unmatched. CDR1 SGDLS and CDR2 YYNGEE come from the germline V gene.

The chain couples TRBV7-9 to TRBJ1-1; a weak D match, TRBD1 (6 bases). With 5 bases removed from V and 1 base from J, the gap between germline ends came to 11 bases. In germline, CDR1 is SEHNR, CDR2 FQNEAQ (reference sequence). CDR3 length: 14 amino acids. The CDR3 DNA follows: TGTGCCAGCAGCCCTTTGGACAGGAACACTGAAGCTTTCTTT. The encoded protein is CASSPLDRNTEAFF.

This clone was found a few times. This chain uses TRBV6-6 with TRBJ2-7; 7 bases align to TRBD1. The CDR3 spans 14 residues. Germline-derived CDR1 and CDR2 are MNHNY and SVGAGI (reference sequence). Germline trimming cut 5 bases from V and 3 bases from J; bases unmatched to any gene: 7. CDR3 sequence reads: CASSLGQPLYEQYF. CDR3 sequence (DNA): TGTGCCAGCAGTCTGGGACAGCCCCTCTACGAGCAGTACTTC.

The chain couples TRBV5-1 to TRBJ2-7; 10 bases line up with TRBD1. Germline V gene lookup returns CDR1 SGHRS and CDR2 YFSETQ. V lost 3 bases to trimming and J lost 7 bases; unmatched junction nucleotides: 7. The CDR3 length is 14 residues. The CDR3 sequence is CASSSGTGALEQYF. DNA for the CDR3: TGCGCCAGCAGCTCCGGGACAGGGGCATTGGAGCAGTACTTC.

The rearrangement links TRBV28 to TRBJ1-5; D is possibly TRBD1 (6 bases). This CDR3 has 16 residues. Germline V gene sequence: CDR1 MDHEN, CDR2 SYDVKM. V lost 6 bases and J 9 bases, leaving 24 bases between the germline ends. In DNA form, the CDR3 reads TGTGCCAGCAGGCCCCCGACAGGCCTCCTTTCTTTGCCCCAGCATTTT. Translating gives CASRPPTGLLSLPQHF. Variable domain in full (rest from reference TRBV28 and TRBJ1-5): DVKVTQSSRYLVKRTGEKVFLECVQDMDHENMFWYRQDPGLGLRLIYFSYDVKMKEKGDIPEGYSVSREKKERFSLILESASTNQTSMYLCASRPPTGLLSLPQHFGDGTRLSIL.